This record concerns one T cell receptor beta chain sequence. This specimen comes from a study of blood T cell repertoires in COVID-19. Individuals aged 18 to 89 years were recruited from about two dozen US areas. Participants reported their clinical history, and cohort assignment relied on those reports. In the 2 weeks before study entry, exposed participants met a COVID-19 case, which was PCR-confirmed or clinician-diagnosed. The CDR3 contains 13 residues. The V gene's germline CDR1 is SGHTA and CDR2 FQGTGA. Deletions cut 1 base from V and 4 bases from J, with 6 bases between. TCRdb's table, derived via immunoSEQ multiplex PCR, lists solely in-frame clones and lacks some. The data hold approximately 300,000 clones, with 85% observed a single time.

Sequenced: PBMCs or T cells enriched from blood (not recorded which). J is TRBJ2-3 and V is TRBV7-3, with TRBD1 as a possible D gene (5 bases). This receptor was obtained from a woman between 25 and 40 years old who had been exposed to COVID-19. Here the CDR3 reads CASSLKGADTQYF. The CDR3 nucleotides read TGTGCCAGCAGCTTAAAAGGGGCAGATACGCAGTATTTT.